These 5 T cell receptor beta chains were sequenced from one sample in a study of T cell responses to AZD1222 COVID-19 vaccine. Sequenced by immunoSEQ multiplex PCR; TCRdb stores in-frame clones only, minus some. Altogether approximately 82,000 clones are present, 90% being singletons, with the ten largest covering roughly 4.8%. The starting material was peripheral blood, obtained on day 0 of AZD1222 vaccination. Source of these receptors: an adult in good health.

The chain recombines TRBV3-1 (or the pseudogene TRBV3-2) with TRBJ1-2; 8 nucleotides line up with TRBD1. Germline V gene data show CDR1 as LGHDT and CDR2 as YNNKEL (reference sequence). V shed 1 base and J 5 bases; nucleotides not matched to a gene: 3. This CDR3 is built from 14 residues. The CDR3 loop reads CASSQGRTGYGYTF. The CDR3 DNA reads TGTGCCAGCAGCCAAGGACGGACAGGGTATGGCTACACCTTC.

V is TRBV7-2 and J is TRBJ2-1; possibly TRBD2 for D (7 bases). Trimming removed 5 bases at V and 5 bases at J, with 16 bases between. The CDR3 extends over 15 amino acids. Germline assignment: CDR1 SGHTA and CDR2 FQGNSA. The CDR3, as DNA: TGTGCCAGCAGCCCCGCGCGGGGGCTTAACAATGAGCAGTTCTTC. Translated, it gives CASSPARGLNNEQFF.

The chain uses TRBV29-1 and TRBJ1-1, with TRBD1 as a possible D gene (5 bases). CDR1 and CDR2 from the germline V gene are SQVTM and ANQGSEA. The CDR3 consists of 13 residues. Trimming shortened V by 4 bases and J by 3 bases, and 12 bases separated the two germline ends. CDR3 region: CSVARARDTEAFF. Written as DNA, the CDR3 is TGCAGCGTTGCAAGGGCCAGGGACACTGAAGCTTTCTTT.

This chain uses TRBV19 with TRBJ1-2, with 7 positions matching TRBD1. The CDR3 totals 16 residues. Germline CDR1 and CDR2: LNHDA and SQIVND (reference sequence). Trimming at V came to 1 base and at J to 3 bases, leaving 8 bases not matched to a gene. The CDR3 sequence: CASSIGPGQPHYGYTF. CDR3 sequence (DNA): TGTGCCAGTAGTATAGGTCCGGGACAGCCGCACTATGGCTACACCTTC.

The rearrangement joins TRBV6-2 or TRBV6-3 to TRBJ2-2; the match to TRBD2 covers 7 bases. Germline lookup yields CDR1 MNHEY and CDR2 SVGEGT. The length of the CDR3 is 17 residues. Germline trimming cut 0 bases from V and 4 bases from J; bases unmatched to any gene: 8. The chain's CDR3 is CASSYSRAGRSTGELFF. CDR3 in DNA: TGTGCCAGCAGTTACTCGAGAGCGGGGAGGAGCACCGGGGAGCTGTTTTTT.